This is a list of T cell receptor beta chains from one sample in a study of shared clonotypes between healthy human individuals. The repertoire was sequenced with immunoSEQ multiplex PCR; TCRdb's copy has only in-frame clones and lacks some. Among fewer than 600,000 clones listed, about 80% were seen once. Sequences were obtained from PBMCs. The source of these receptors is a woman aged 40 to 55 in good health. Some clones in this sample may be carry-over from other donors' samples. Each CDR3 is given with its conserved first and last residue.

cdr3_length v_call cdr3_aa
16 TRBV4-2 CASSQDRASLGDGYTF
16 TRBV7-8 CASSFTMASGRNEQFF
14 TRBV10-2 CASSESLGFGELFF
17 TRBV9 CASSSRRAGALQETQYF
12 TRBV6-1 CASRGPRYEQYF
14 TRBV5-1 CASSQERGSYGYTF
15 TRBV19 CASSTTSGAWGEQFF
11 TRBV30 CAWSPQNEQFF
11 TRBV28 CASMNNYGYTF
22 TRBV4-1 CASSQERGLAISWREGRGEQYF
13 TRBV4-1 CASSQPGGLEQYF
14 TRBV6-4 CASSEGYSGDEQFF
13 TRBV28 CASSFPSSYEQYF
12 TRBV29-1 CSVEGESYEQYF
16 TRBV29-1 CSASPLGDRGMTEAFF
14 TRBV18 CASSSAGLAYEQYF
14 TRBV5-1 CASSAGQGAGGYTF
15 TRBV19 CASSIPGLNTGELFF